The clone carrying this T cell receptor beta chain has only a few counts. This sample is drawn from a study of cytomegalovirus exposure and HLA in healthy donors. Trimming stripped 8 bases from V and 5 bases from J, with 12 bases between. Per germline, CDR1 MNHEY and CDR2 SVGAGI. The CDR3 consists of 13 residues. A multiplex PCR was run with 60 Vbeta primers and 13 Jbeta primers. Profiling relied on immunoSEQ multiplex PCR, and the TCRdb table lists in-frame clones only, not all of them. The sample lists about 130,000 clones; 60% to 85% were seen once. Sample: PBMCs. The receptor was derived from a woman aged 18 to 35 in good health and CMV-seronegative. The V call is TRBV6-5, the J call TRBJ2-2, with no clear D. CDR3 DNA sequence: TGTGCCAGCTTCCCGGGTGGTACCGGGGAGCTGTTTTTT. Translating it yields CASFPGGTGELFF.